A single sample gave rise to the 20 T cell receptor beta chains below, sequenced in a study of blood T cell repertoires in COVID-19. Profiling relied on immunoSEQ multiplex PCR, and the TCRdb table lists in-frame clones only, not all of them. The sample shows under 200,000 clones, about nine tenths of them seen only once. Sequencing was performed on peripheral blood. The receptors shown here come from a woman aged 65 to 85 with acute or convalescent COVID-19.

There are a few counts of this clone. The chain employs TRBV20-1 and TRBJ1-2; TRBD1 matches 7 bases. Germline loops: CDR1 DFQATT, CDR2 SNEGSKA (reference sequence). This CDR3 region has 14 residues. V shed 3 bases and J 1 base; nucleotides not matched to a gene: 5. The CDR3 spells CSASRDRNNYGYTF. CDR3 bases: TGCAGTGCTAGTAGGGACAGAAATAACTATGGCTACACCTTC.

This chain links TRBV13 with TRBJ2-3, with D unresolved. The CDR3 extends over 18 amino acids. Germline CDR1 PRHDT, CDR2 FYEKMQ (reference sequence). Trimming removed 4 bases at V and 0 bases at J, with 20 bases between. DNA for the CDR3: TGTGCCAGCAGCTCCCCCCCTCACAGATCCACTAGCACAGATACGCAGTATTTT. Translation gives CASSSPPHRSTSTDTQYF.

V gene TRBV10-3 combines with J gene TRBJ2-7, with TRBD2 matching 7 bases. CDR3 length equals 15 residues. Per germline, CDR1 ENHRY and CDR2 SYGVKD. After removal of 0 bases from V and 2 bases from J, the junction contained 4 bases not matched to a gene. CDR3 in DNA: TGTGCCATCAGTGAGTCTAATAGCGGGCCCTACGAGCAGTACTTC. Encoded protein: CAISESNSGPYEQYF.

This rearrangement joins TRBV2 to TRBJ1-1, with D possibly matching TRBD1 (6 bases). The CDR3 runs to 13 residues. Germline loops: CDR1 SNHLY, CDR2 FYNNEI. V lost 4 bases to trimming and J lost 2 bases, with 8 bases between them. CDR3 in amino acids: CASSADRNTEAFF. The CDR3, as DNA: TGTGCCAGCAGTGCGGACAGAAACACTGAAGCTTTCTTT.

The chain links TRBV7-9 to TRBJ2-1; perhaps TRBD1 as D (5 bases). Germline V CDR1 and CDR2: SEHNR, FQNEAQ (reference sequence). The V end was cut by 5 bases, the J end by 1 base, with 12 bases between. CDR3 length equals 15 residues. The CDR3, as DNA: TGTGCCAGCAGCCAAGGACGACAGTCCTACAATGAGCAGTTCTTC. Amino acids: CASSQGRQSYNEQFF.

The chain joins TRBV5-1 to TRBJ1-1, with 8 bases that match TRBD1. Germline V gene lookup returns CDR1 SGHRS and CDR2 YFSETQ. V lost 6 bases to trimming and J lost 3 bases; unmatched junction nucleotides: 10. The CDR3 is made up of 15 amino acids. In DNA, the CDR3 is TGCGCCAGCAAAGCTCGGACAGGGACGGACACTGAAGCTTTCTTT. This encodes CASKARTGTDTEAFF.

This clone appeared once. The genes are TRBV6-6 and TRBJ2-7; D is perhaps TRBD2 (6 bases). With 4 bases removed from V and 4 bases from J, the gap between germline ends came to 11 bases. The CDR3 consists of 13 residues. CDR1 and CDR2 from the germline V gene are MNHNY and SVGAGI (reference sequence). The CDR3 bases are TGTGCCAGCAGTTCTAGCGCAATTTACGAGCAGTACTTC. This translates into CASSSSAIYEQYF.

This clone was recorded once. The chain has TRBV19 and TRBJ2-2; no reliable D call. The CDR3 extends over 12 amino acids. Between the trimmed V and J ends, which lost 5 bases and 7 bases, there was a span of 8 bases. In germline, CDR1 is LNHDA, CDR2 SQIVND (reference sequence). The CDR3 region is CASSFELGELFF. For the CDR3, the DNA is TGTGCCAGTAGTTTCGAGCTCGGGGAGCTGTTTTTT.

This chain links TRBV7-2 with TRBJ1-1; 7 positions match TRBD1. Germline trimming cut 5 bases from V and 6 bases from J; bases unmatched to any gene: 12. Germline assignment: CDR1 SGHTA and CDR2 FQGNSA. The length of the CDR3 is 15 residues. CDR3 nucleotides: TGTGCCAGCAGCAAGCGGGCGACAGGGACGGCTGAAGCTTTCTTT. Its translation: CASSKRATGTAEAFF.

The rearrangement uses TRBV19 and TRBJ2-5, with D perhaps matching TRBD2 (5 bases). Trimming removed 5 bases at V and 5 bases at J, with 9 bases between. The CDR3 is made up of 12 amino acids. In germline, CDR1 is LNHDA, CDR2 SQIVND (reference sequence). The CDR3 here is CASSWTGETQYF. DNA of the CDR3: TGTGCCAGTAGTTGGACTGGGGAGACCCAGTACTTC.

V and J are TRBV4-3 and TRBJ2-1; D unclear. V was pared by 1 base and J by 10 bases, with 11 bases between. Germline values: CDR1 LGHNA, CDR2 YSLEER. The CDR3 covers 13 residues. The CDR3 protein is CASSQVGSREQFF. The CDR3 DNA reads TGCGCCAGCAGCCAAGTGGGCTCCCGCGAGCAGTTCTTC.

This sequence joins TRBV5-1 and TRBJ1-4; maybe TRBD1 (5 bases). Looked up from germline, CDR1 is SGHRS and CDR2 is YFSETQ. This CDR3 spans 16 amino acids. The ends were cut back, 0 bases at V and 1 base at J, with 10 bases in the middle. The CDR3 nucleotides read TGCGCCAGCAGCTTGGGTGGGCAGGGAACTAATGAAAAACTGTTTTTT. It translates to CASSLGGQGTNEKLFF.

The chain employs TRBV2 and TRBJ2-1, with 9 bases matching TRBD2. The CDR3 extends over 15 amino acids. Germline V gene sequence: CDR1 SNHLY, CDR2 FYNNEI. The V gene end was trimmed by 3 bases and the J gene end by 9 bases; junction bases not matched to a gene: 9. The CDR3 region has the DNA TGTGCCAGCAGTGATAGGGCGGGAGGGCTTGTTGAGCAGTTCTTC. Its protein product is CASSDRAGGLVEQFF.

The V call is TRBV4-1, the J call TRBJ2-5; 11 bases are a match to TRBD2. V gave up 1 base and J gave up 3 bases; unmatched junction bases: 1. The CDR3 has 15 amino acids. Per the germline V gene, CDR1 is MGHRA and CDR2 is YSYEKL. CDR3 region: CASSQGSGREETQYF. The CDR3 DNA reads TGCGCCAGCAGCCAAGGTAGCGGGAGGGAAGAGACCCAGTACTTC.

This chain joins TRBV9 and TRBJ1-1; 9 bases align to TRBD1. Trimming at V came to 4 bases and at J to 3 bases, leaving 13 bases not matched to a gene. This CDR3 is built from 17 residues. Germline V gene data show CDR1 as SGDLS and CDR2 as YYNGEE. For the CDR3, the DNA is TGTGCCAGCAGCCCTCGTAGAGGGACAGGGAGGGACACTGAAGCTTTCTTT. Translating gives CASSPRRGTGRDTEAFF.

This chain connects TRBV10-3 to TRBJ1-2; D is unresolved. This CDR3 contains 12 residues. Trimming stripped 8 bases from V and 0 bases from J, with 7 bases between. Germline values: CDR1 ENHRY, CDR2 SYGVKD. CDR3 sequence reads: CAIAAANYGYTF. CDR3 nucleotides: TGTGCCATCGCGGCAGCTAACTATGGCTACACCTTC.

V usage is TRBV5-1 and J usage is TRBJ2-7; weak D call: TRBD2 (6 bases). V lost 6 bases and J lost 3, with 19 bases in between. The CDR3 loop spans 15 amino acids. CDR1 and CDR2 (germline): SGHRS, YFSETQ. The CDR3 nucleotides are TGCGCCAGCACCCCATACGGGAGAGAAAACTACGAGCAGTACTTC. This encodes CASTPYGRENYEQYF.

The J gene is TRBJ1-2, the V gene TRBV12-3 or TRBV12-4, with no clear D. The V and J ends lost 8 bases and 4 bases respectively, with 14 bases between them. The CDR3 loop spans 13 amino acids. The CDR3 protein is CASRRESSYGYTF. CDR3 nucleotide sequence: TGTGCCAGCCGCCGGGAGTCGAGCTATGGCTACACCTTC.

The chain has TRBV10-3 and TRBJ1-6; D might be TRBD1 (6 bases). Trimming took off 4 bases at V and 7 bases at J, with 23 bases between the two ends. CDR1 and CDR2 (germline): ENHRY, SYGVKD. CDR3 length: 18 residues. The CDR3 nucleotides read TGTGCCATCAGTGGCGGAACTCCTCGGGGGGCGCTGAATTCACCCCTCCACTTT. Protein: CAISGGTPRGALNSPLHF.

V gene TRBV15 combines with J gene TRBJ2-3; D is perhaps TRBD2 (6 bases). Per the germline V gene, CDR1 is LNHNV and CDR2 is YYDKDF (reference sequence). Trimming stripped 8 bases from V and 8 bases from J, with 23 bases between. CDR3 length equals 15 residues. DNA for the CDR3: TGTGCCACCGAGGCGGGGAGTCAAGGAAGTGGTACGCAGTATTTT. This codes for CATEAGSQGSGTQYF.